The entry below gives a single T cell receptor beta chain sequence along with its context. The germline V gene encodes CDR1 SGHRS and CDR2 YFSETQ. This CDR3 contains 12 residues. The V end was cut by 0 bases, the J end by 3 bases, with 4 bases between. TCRdb's table, derived via immunoSEQ multiplex PCR, lists solely in-frame clones and lacks some. The sample records 100,000 or so clones, around 88% being singletons. This record comes from a study of radiation and T cells in renal cell carcinoma. Time point given: baseline pretreatment blood. Treatment in this sample: 15 Gy SBRT to primary tumor, nephrectomy 4 weeks later. After SBRT, blood was collected at 2 and 4 weeks, plus baseline.

Sequenced here: blood, sampled from a patient whose treatment included radiotherapy and nephrectomy. This receptor was identified in a man aged 50-59 years with renal cell carcinoma. This chain joins TRBV5-1 and TRBJ2-7; D not resolved. The CDR3 DNA sequence: TGCGCCAGCAGCTTGGGGGTCTACGAGCAGTACTTC. Residues: CASSLGVYEQYF.